The 16 T cell receptor beta chains listed next were all sequenced from one sample in a study of T cell responses to AZD1222 COVID-19 vaccine. Sequenced by immunoSEQ multiplex PCR; TCRdb stores in-frame clones only, minus some. The sample includes 95,000 to 110,000 clones, over 90% of them seen just once. The input for sequencing was peripheral blood, taken on day 0 of AZD1222 vaccination. These receptor sequences come from an adult in good health.

This clone was picked up one time. The chain joins TRBV10-3 to TRBJ2-7; possible D gene TRBD2, 6 bases. V was trimmed by 2 bases and J by 6 bases, leaving 8 bases between them. Germline values: CDR1 ENHRY, CDR2 SYGVKD. CDR3 length equals 12 residues. The CDR3, as DNA: TGTGCCATCAGTGAGCGGGAGTCCGAGCAGTACTTC. It translates to CAISERESEQYF.

The V call is TRBV5-4, the J call TRBJ2-1; no firm D call. Trimming removed 4 bases from V and 6 bases from J, with 14 bases in between. The CDR3 runs 14 residues. Germline V CDR1 and CDR2: SGHNT, YYREEE (reference sequence). CDR3 in DNA: TGTGCCAGCAGCGTCCAGCAGGTGACCAATGAGCAGTTCTTC. As protein: CASSVQQVTNEQFF.

This chain links TRBV19 with TRBJ1-6; unclear D gene. Trimming removed 3 bases from V and 6 bases from J, with 3 bases in between. CDR1 and CDR2 from the germline V gene are LNHDA and SQIVND (reference sequence). This CDR3 region has 12 residues. The CDR3 spells CASSMSNSPLHF. The CDR3 DNA sequence: TGTGCCAGTAGTATGAGTAATTCACCCCTCCACTTT.

The J gene is TRBJ2-2, the V gene TRBV5-4, with a possible D match to TRBD2 (5 bases). This CDR3 is 13 amino acids long. V lost 4 bases and J 5 bases, leaving 9 bases between the germline ends. The V gene's germline CDR1 is SGHNT and CDR2 YYREEE (reference sequence). This chain's CDR3 is CASSLLGTGELFF. CDR3 bases: TGTGCCAGCAGCCTACTAGGAACCGGGGAGCTGTTTTTT.

The chain carries TRBV19 and TRBJ1-3; D not resolved. Germline lookup yields CDR1 LNHDA and CDR2 SQIVND (reference sequence). The CDR3 is 14 residues long. V was clipped by 3 bases and J by 4 bases, with 10 bases between them. The DNA for the CDR3 is TGTGCCAGTAGTATGGGGAGTACAGGAAACACCATATATTTT. This codes for CASSMGSTGNTIYF.

The CDR3 protein is CASSGLAGTDTQYF. CDR3 coding DNA: TGTGCCTCATCCGGACTAGCGGGCACAGATACGCAGTATTTT. The rearrangement joins TRBV7-9 to TRBJ2-3, with 10 bases that match TRBD2. Germline values: CDR1 SEHNR, CDR2 FQNEAQ (reference sequence). This CDR3 comprises 14 residues. The V gene end was trimmed by 11 bases and the J gene end by 1 base; junction bases not matched to a gene: 6. The full variable domain, its missing parts supplied by reference TRBV7-9 and TRBJ2-3, is DTGVSQNPRHKITKRGQNVTFRCDPISEHNRLYWYRQTLGQGPEFLTYFQNEAQLEKSRLLSDRFSAERPKGSFSTLEIQRTEQGDSAMYLCASSGLAGTDTQYFGPGTRLTVL.

This rearrangement joins TRBV7-9 to TRBJ1-2; D uncertain. The CDR3 extends over 12 amino acids. The V gene's germline CDR1 is SEHNR and CDR2 FQNEAQ (reference sequence). The V and J ends lost 1 base and 7 bases respectively, with 7 bases between them. The CDR3 region is CASSLDRSGYTF. For the CDR3, the DNA is TGTGCCAGCAGCTTAGATAGGAGTGGCTACACCTTC.

The chain combines TRBV6-1 with TRBJ2-7; D gene uncertain. The germline V gene has CDR1 MNHNS and CDR2 SASEGT. The CDR3 covers 12 residues. Trimming pared 2 bases from V and 4 bases from J, leaving 6 bases between. CDR3 sequence (DNA): TGTGCCAGCAGTGAAAGTGGTTACGAGCAGTACTTC. It is translated as CASSESGYEQYF.

The chain employs TRBV24-1 and TRBJ2-3; 9 bases agree with TRBD1. The length of the CDR3 is 19 residues. V was clipped by 3 bases and J by 2 bases; unmatched bases: 14. CDR1 and CDR2 (germline): KGHDR, SFDVKD. The CDR3 nucleotides are TGTGCCACCAGTGATCTGCAACCGGGACAGGGTTTAAACACAGATACGCAGTATTTT. This gives the protein CATSDLQPGQGLNTDTQYF.

The chain uses TRBV11-3 and TRBJ2-3; 10 nucleotides agree with TRBD1. The CDR3 runs to 17 residues. Trimming removed 5 bases from V and 0 bases from J; junction bases left unmatched: 8. The germline V gene encodes CDR1 SGHNT and CDR2 YENEEA. This CDR3 is CASSLTGTGVSTDTQYF. The CDR3 nucleotides read TGTGCCAGCAGCCTAACCGGGACAGGGGTGAGCACAGATACGCAGTATTTT.

The chain uses TRBV2 and TRBJ2-1; D call uncertain. V lost 3 bases to trimming and J lost 7 bases, with 10 bases between them. The CDR3 extends over 13 amino acids. The germline V gene has CDR1 SNHLY and CDR2 FYNNEI. CDR3 region: CASSEGITNEQFF. The CDR3 DNA sequence: TGTGCCAGCAGTGAGGGGATTACGAATGAGCAGTTCTTC.

This chain links TRBV19 with TRBJ1-1, with TRBD1 identical over 7 bases. CDR1 is LNHDA and CDR2 is SQIVND in the germline V gene (reference sequence). Unmatched junction bases numbered 5, after V lost 6 bases and J lost 4 bases. CDR3 length equals 13 residues. The CDR3 DNA sequence: TGTGCCAGTAGCCAGGGGGAGGCCACTGAAGCTTTCTTT. It encodes CASSQGEATEAFF.

The rearrangement links TRBV19 to TRBJ1-2, with D possibly matching TRBD1 (6 bases). Trimming left V 2 bases short and J 3 bases short, with 10 bases between. Germline V gives CDR1 LNHDA, CDR2 SQIVND (reference sequence). The CDR3 contains 14 residues. The DNA for the CDR3 is TGTGCCAGTAGTATAAAGAGGGGGGACTATGGCTACACCTTC. Protein: CASSIKRGDYGYTF.

The V and J genes are TRBV2 and TRBJ1-3; no clear D gene. Germline-derived CDR1 and CDR2 are SNHLY and FYNNEI. The CDR3 totals 13 residues. Trimming took off 7 bases at V and 0 bases at J, with 7 bases between the two ends. For the CDR3, the DNA is TGTGCCAGCACACAGAGCTCTGGAAACACCATATATTTT. It translates to CASTQSSGNTIYF.

The genes are TRBV13 and TRBJ2-7; 9 bases agree with TRBD2. Per germline, CDR1 PRHDT and CDR2 FYEKMQ (reference sequence). CDR3 size: 16 residues. V was pared by 0 bases and J by 2 bases, with 5 bases of the junction left unmatched. The chain's CDR3 is CASSLGGLAGTYEQYF. The CDR3 DNA sequence: TGTGCCAGCAGCTTAGGGGGGCTAGCGGGAACCTACGAGCAGTACTTC.

Concerning this clone itself: Other DNA sequences within the sample encode an identical CDR3. J is TRBJ2-7 and V is TRBV7-9; no clear D gene. The CDR3 loop spans 12 amino acids. Germline CDR1 reads SEHNR; CDR2 reads FQNEAQ (reference sequence). The germline V and J ends were trimmed by 1 base and 5 bases, with 6 bases remaining between them. The CDR3 region is CASSLGRDEQYF. Here the CDR3 DNA reads TGTGCCAGCAGCTTAGGTCGGGACGAGCAGTACTTC.